Listed below are T cell receptor beta chains from one sample, sequenced in a study of shared clonotypes between healthy human individuals. Method: immunoSEQ multiplex PCR; TCRdb's copy keeps in-frame clones and lacks some. The sample consists of 2,100,000 or so clones, approximately 96% of them appearing once. Sequenced input: naive CD4+ T cells sorted from blood. Receptors were obtained from a man aged 18 to 30 in good health. Each CDR3 is given with its conserved first and last residue. A D gene is named only where the DNA matches it firmly. Clone size appears in some rows only: once, few, many, or a class for an expanded clone.

>TRBJ1-2|.|TRBV4-1|.
CASSQPGTRIYGYTF
TGCGCCAGCAGCCAGCCCGGGACACGAATCTATGGCTACACCTTC
>TRBJ1-4|.|TRBV6-1|once
CASSEGSSLSDEKLFF
TGTGCCAGCAGTGAAGGATCCTCGTTGAGTGATGAAAAACTGTTTTTT
>TRBJ2-2|TRBD1|TRBV5-1|.
CASSQGTGRAGELFF
TGCGCCAGCAGCCAAGGGACAGGTCGTGCCGGGGAGCTGTTTTTT
>TRBJ1-2|.|TRBV7-2|.
CASRNYPDGYTF
TGTGCCAGCAGAAATTACCCCGACGGCTACACCTTC
>TRBJ1-4|TRBD1|TRBV28|.
CASSLPTGGQEKLFF
TGTGCCAGCAGTCTACCAACAGGGGGACAAGAAAAACTGTTTTTT
>TRBJ2-3|.|TRBV5-1|once
CASSLSGQGADTQYF
TGCGCCAGCAGCTTGTCGGGGCAAGGGGCGGATACGCAGTATTTT
>TRBJ2-7|TRBD1|TRBV7-2|.
CASSPPGQHLYEQYF
TGTGCCAGCAGCCCACCGGGACAGCACCTCTACGAGCAGTACTTC
>TRBJ1-2|.|TRBV7-9|.
CASSSGRTDNYGYTF
TGTGCCAGCAGCTCGGGACGGACAGATAACTATGGCTACACCTTC
>TRBJ2-5|TRBD1|TRBV7-2|.
CASSPNRGREGTQYF
TGTGCCAGCAGCCCGAACAGGGGGCGTGAGGGGACCCAGTACTTC
>TRBJ2-1|.|TRBV9|.
CASSVVGRGTYNEQFF
TGTGCCAGCAGCGTAGTAGGTCGGGGAACCTACAATGAGCAGTTCTTC
>TRBJ1-2|.|TRBV5-6|.
CASIKSSTAPYGYTF
TGTGCCAGCATCAAATCGTCGACAGCCCCTTATGGCTACACCTTC
>TRBJ2-5|TRBD2|TRBV27|.
CASSPGTTGKTQYF
TGTGCCAGCAGTCCGGGGACTACTGGTAAAACCCAGTACTTC
>TRBJ1-3|TRBD1|TRBV30|.
CAWSTGYGNTIYF
TGTGCCTGGTCGACAGGGTATGGAAACACCATATATTTT